This passage covers 20 T cell receptor beta chains from one sample sequenced in a study of blood T cell repertoires in COVID-19. Method: immunoSEQ multiplex PCR; TCRdb's copy keeps in-frame clones and lacks some. The data contain roughly 65,000 clones, roughly 80% of them singletons. What was sequenced was peripheral blood. The origin of the receptors is a human donor in a cohort sampled during active COVID-19.

The chain has TRBV5-1 and TRBJ1-2; TRBD1 might be the D (5 bases). The CDR3 extends over 15 amino acids. CDR1 and CDR2 from the germline V gene are SGHRS and YFSETQ. The germline V and J ends were trimmed by 0 bases and 4 bases, with 13 bases remaining between them. In nucleotides, the CDR3 is TGCGCCAGCAGCTTGGCCGACAGTCGAGGCTATGGCTACACCTTC. Translating it yields CASSLADSRGYGYTF.

J is TRBJ2-7 and V is TRBV10-2, with a tentative D call TRBD1 (6 bases). CDR3 length: 14 amino acids. V was pared by 6 bases and J by 3 bases, with 15 bases between. Germline V gene lookup returns CDR1 WSHSY and CDR2 SAAADI. CDR3 nucleotide sequence: TGCGCCAGCAGCGAACAGGGTTCTCTCTACGAGCAGTACTTC. Encoded protein: CASSEQGSLYEQYF.

The rearrangement joins TRBV9 to TRBJ2-2; the match to TRBD1 covers 11 bases. The V gene end was trimmed by 3 bases and the J gene end by 6 bases; junction bases not matched to a gene: 4. This CDR3 is 15 amino acids long. Germline-derived CDR1 and CDR2 are SGDLS and YYNGEE. The CDR3 protein is CASSAGTGGSGELFF. CDR3 sequence (DNA): TGTGCCAGCAGCGCCGGGACAGGGGGATCCGGGGAGCTGTTTTTT.

The chain combines TRBV7-8 with TRBJ2-7; possible D gene TRBD1, 5 bases. The CDR3 consists of 14 residues. Germline V CDR1 and CDR2: SGHVS, FQNEAQ. V dropped 5 bases and J dropped 7 bases, with 18 bases sitting between them. In nucleotides, the CDR3 is TGTGCCAGCAGCCCAGGTACAGGCCAAGGAGAGCAGTACTTC. Translating it yields CASSPGTGQGEQYF.

The chain links TRBV28 to TRBJ1-2; the match to TRBD1 covers 9 bases. V dropped 5 bases and J dropped 2; count of bases not matched to a gene: 6. CDR3 size: 15 residues. Germline CDR1 is MDHEN and CDR2 is SYDVKM. CDR3: CASSQMTGGNYGYTF. The CDR3 DNA is TGTGCCAGCAGTCAAATGACAGGGGGGAACTATGGCTACACCTTC.

This chain uses TRBV7-8 with TRBJ2-7, with 9 bases fitting TRBD1. The CDR3 spans 15 residues. Trimming took 5 bases from V and 4 from J; bases not matched to a gene: 9. Germline V gene data show CDR1 as SGHVS and CDR2 as FQNEAQ. The CDR3 coding sequence is TGTGCCAGCAGCCGAGATACAGGGGGCGGATACGAGCAGTACTTC. This translates into CASSRDTGGGYEQYF.

The chain links TRBV30 to TRBJ2-3; no reliable D call. CDR3 length equals 11 residues. Trimming left V 1 base short and J 11 bases short, with 10 bases between. The germline gives CDR1 GTSNPN, CDR2 SVGIG (reference sequence). CDR3: CAWSGVIGQYF. The CDR3 DNA follows: TGTGCCTGGAGTGGTGTAATCGGGCAGTATTTT.

This clone was observed a few times. This chain uses TRBV4-2 with TRBJ2-7; TRBD2 aligns across 11 bases. This CDR3 has 16 amino acids. V lost 4 bases, J lost 2 bases, and 7 bases stayed unmatched. Germline loops: CDR1 LGHNA, CDR2 YNFKEQ. CDR3 nucleotide sequence: TGTGCCAGCAGCCCAGCCGGGACTAGCGGCACCTACGAGCAGTACTTC. Translated: CASSPAGTSGTYEQYF.

In its sample, this clone was seen once. The genes are TRBV19 and TRBJ2-5, with D perhaps matching TRBD1 (6 bases). Trimming removed 5 bases from V and 6 bases from J, with 13 bases in between. This CDR3 is 13 amino acids long. Germline CDR1 and CDR2: LNHDA and SQIVND (reference sequence). CDR3 sequence: CASSVRDTKTQYF. The CDR3, as DNA: TGTGCCAGTAGTGTCCGGGACACGAAGACCCAGTACTTC.

This chain links TRBV19 with TRBJ2-7; TRBD2 aligns across 11 bases. J lost 1 base, V lost 6 bases, and 5 bases had no gene match. Germline V CDR1 and CDR2: LNHDA, SQIVND (reference sequence). CDR3 length: 15 residues. The CDR3 loop is CASSSSGGNSYEQYF. In DNA form, the CDR3 reads TGTGCCAGTAGCTCTAGCGGGGGGAATTCCTACGAGCAGTACTTC.

The V call is TRBV7-8, the J call TRBJ2-7; D is unclear. The CDR3 has 15 amino acids. Between the trimmed V and J ends, which lost 4 bases and 2 bases, there was a span of 15 bases. CDR1 and CDR2 from the germline V gene are SGHVS and FQNEAQ. The CDR3 DNA sequence: TGTGCCAGCAGCTCCCAGTCCGCGGAGCCCTACGAGCAGTACTTC. Translating gives CASSSQSAEPYEQYF.

V usage is TRBV2 and J usage is TRBJ1-1; maybe TRBD1 (6 bases). Trimming removed 9 bases at V and 2 bases at J, with 13 bases between. The CDR3 covers 13 residues. Germline V gene sequence: CDR1 SNHLY, CDR2 FYNNEI. CDR3 sequence: CASGQHENTEAFF. For the CDR3, the DNA is TGTGCCAGTGGACAGCATGAAAACACTGAAGCTTTCTTT.

The rearrangement links TRBV6-1 to TRBJ2-5; TRBD1 agrees at 8 bases. The CDR3 totals 15 residues. Trimming removed 1 base from V and 5 bases from J; junction bases left unmatched: 6. Germline V gives CDR1 MNHNS, CDR2 SASEGT. In nucleotides, the CDR3 is TGTGCCAGCAGTGAAGAAGCCAGGGGGCGGGAGACCCAGTACTTC. Its protein is CASSEEARGRETQYF.

V and J are TRBV7-9 and TRBJ2-3; D is possibly TRBD1 (6 bases). Trimming removed 4 bases from V and 0 bases from J, with 17 bases in between. Germline values: CDR1 SEHNR, CDR2 FQNEAQ (reference sequence). The CDR3 runs to 17 residues. CDR3: CASSSTYRVGSTDTQYF. CDR3 DNA: TGTGCCAGCAGCTCCACCTACAGGGTTGGTAGCACAGATACGCAGTATTTT.

The rearrangement joins TRBV19 to TRBJ1-5, with D perhaps TRBD1 (6 bases). CDR3 size: 18 residues. Trimming took 5 bases from V and 6 from J, leaving 26 bases between them. Germline V CDR1 and CDR2: LNHDA, SQIVND (reference sequence). CDR3 amino acids: CASSAAGALEDSSQPQHF. The CDR3 DNA follows: TGTGCCAGTAGTGCGGCAGGGGCCTTGGAAGATAGTAGTCAGCCCCAGCATTTT.

The table lists this clone with a few counts. DNA of the CDR3: TGTGCCACCAGTGATTTCCAGGGGTCTTACACCGGGGAGCTGTTTTTT. It is translated as CATSDFQGSYTGELFF. The V call is TRBV24-1, the J call TRBJ2-2; a possible D gene is TRBD1 (6 bases). CDR1 and CDR2 (germline): KGHDR, SFDVKD. V lost 1 base to trimming and J lost 3 bases, with 11 bases between them. The CDR3 runs to 16 residues.

The chain couples TRBV7-2 to TRBJ2-3; 10 nucleotides match TRBD2. Germline-derived CDR1 and CDR2 are SGHTA and FQGNSA. The CDR3 length is 15 residues. V shed 6 bases, J shed 2 bases, and the junction held 5 bases outside the gene matches. Written as DNA, the CDR3 is TGTGCCAGCAGAGTTAGCGGGGGGCCCACAGATACGCAGTATTTT. Translated: CASRVSGGPTDTQYF.

The chain is built from TRBV18 and TRBJ2-7; TRBD1 matches 7 bases. Looked up from germline, CDR1 is KGHSH and CDR2 is LQKENI. The CDR3 is 14 residues long. V shed 3 bases, J shed 2 bases, and the junction held 4 bases outside the gene matches. This chain's CDR3 is CASSPSQGAYEQYF. The DNA for the CDR3 is TGTGCCAGCTCACCGTCGCAGGGGGCCTACGAGCAGTACTTC.

This sequence joins TRBV3-1 (or the pseudogene TRBV3-2) and TRBJ2-2; TRBD2 matches at 10 bases. Germline loops: CDR1 LGHDT, CDR2 YNNKEL (reference sequence). The ends lost 3 bases at V and 6 bases at J; junction bases unmatched: 10. The CDR3 loop spans 17 amino acids. The CDR3 sequence is CASSQSGGAPGAGELFF. The CDR3 DNA is TGTGCCAGCAGCCAGAGCGGGGGGGCCCCAGGGGCCGGGGAGCTGTTTTTT.

J is TRBJ2-2 and V is TRBV24-1, with D possibly TRBD1 on 5 matching bases. There are 17 residues in the CDR3. Trimming took off 5 bases at V and 4 bases at J, with 19 bases between the two ends. CDR1 KGHDR and CDR2 SFDVKD come from the germline V gene. DNA of the CDR3: TGTGCCACCAGTGCAAGGGGTCCTAAGGGGATCACCGGGGAGCTGTTTTTT. Its translation is CATSARGPKGITGELFF.